The clone carrying this TCR beta chain counts as medium-sized (0.01 to 0.1%). Its antigen is as yet unknown. Within a library made for alpha chains, this beta chain is off target, and its count is uninformative. These data are taken from a study of spatial heterogeneity in lung cancer. Per the germline V gene, CDR1 is MNHNY and CDR2 is SVGAGI (reference sequence). The CDR3 covers 15 residues. Trimming cost V 0 bases and J 3 bases, with 11 bases left between them. Time point noted: sample taken at primary tumor resection. Donors were around 70 untreated early-stage non-small cell lung cancer patients. One entry per CDR3 protein, called by TCRdb with MiXCR from the 5' RACE reads. The sample contains about 6,000 distinct CDR3 sequences, around 13% of which appear only once. Study-level findings and limits: The numbers of ubiquitous and regional expanded TCRs correlated with ubiquitous and regional nonsynonymous mutations, respectively. The number of expanded tumor alpha and beta chains correlated with mutation number.

The sequencing used lung tumor tissue, collected at surgery. The TCR sequence derives from a male donor with early-stage non-small cell lung cancer. The chain combines TRBV6-6 with TRBJ1-1; D is ambiguous. CDR3 nucleotides: TGTGCCAGCAGTTACTCGATTTCGGCAGACACTGAAGCTTTCTTT. Its translation: CASSYSISADTEAFF.